Listed below are T cell receptor beta chains from one sample, sequenced in a study of shared clonotypes between healthy human individuals. The protocol was immunoSEQ multiplex PCR, while the TCRdb copy is restricted to in-frame clones and leaves out a portion. The table has about 110,000 clones, around 68% seen once. The sequenced sample was memory CD8+ T cells sorted from blood. Receptors originate from a woman in her 30s in good health. The CDR3 runs from the conserved cysteine through the conserved F or W. D genes are given only for firm matches. Not every row has a clone size; where given, it reads once, few, many or a size class.

>NA|TRBV7-9|TRBJ1-1|14|TRBD1
TGTGCCAGCAGTTCAGACAGGGGGCGGACTGAAGCTTTCTTT
CASSSDRGRTEAFF
>NA|TRBV7-2|TRBJ2-7|15|TRBD2
TGTGCCAGCAGGGGACTAGCGGGAGAGAGCTACGAGCAGTACTTC
CASRGLAGESYEQYF
>NA|TRBV5-4|TRBJ2-7|15|TRBD1
TGCGCCAGCAGCCATGGACAGGGGGAGGGTTACGAGCAGTACTTC
CASSHGQGEGYEQYF
>once|TRBV4-1|TRBJ2-2|15|NA
TGCGCCAGCAGCCAAGGTCCACGATTCGTCAGGGAGCTGTTTTTT
CASSQGPRFVRELFF
>few|TRBV21-1|TRBJ2-7|13|NA
TGTGCCAGCAGCAAAAAGAGTACCCTCGAGCAGTACTTC
CASSKKSTLEQYF
>few|TRBV9|TRBJ1-1|13|NA
TGTGCCAGCAGCTCCCGGGGCTACACTGAAGCTTTCTTT
CASSSRGYTEAFF
>NA|TRBV6-1|TRBJ2-7|16|NA
TGTGCCATCAGTGAGTCGAGATTGCCGGCTATTTACGAGCAGTACTTC
CAISESRLPAIYEQYF
>once|TRBV6-1|TRBJ2-7|15|TRBD1
TGTGCCAGCTGCATAGACCCGGGACAGAACTACGAGCAGTACTTC
CASCIDPGQNYEQYF
>NA|TRBV5-4|TRBJ1-1|14|NA
TGTGCCAGCAGCCAAACACAGATGAACACTGAAGCTTTCTTT
CASSQTQMNTEAFF
>NA|TRBV28|TRBJ2-2|15|NA
TGTGCCAGCAGTTTACAGGGGTCGGCCACCGGGGAGCTGTTTTTT
CASSLQGSATGELFF
>many|TRBV12-2|TRBJ1-1|14|NA
TGTGCAAGTCGTCCCGACAGGGGGGACACTGAAGCTTTCTTT
CASRPDRGDTEAFF
>NA|TRBV25-1|TRBJ2-1|15|TRBD1
TGTGCCAGCAGTCTGACGCGACAGGGTCTCCATGAGCAGTTCTTC
CASSLTRQGLHEQFF
>few|TRBV2|TRBJ1-4|13|NA
TGTGCCAGCAGTGAAACCGAGTGGGAAAAACTGTTTTTT
CASSETEWEKLFF
>NA|TRBV14|TRBJ1-2|13|TRBD1
TGTGCCAGCAGCCAAAACAGGGGGCAAGGCTACACCTTC
CASSQNRGQGYTF
>NA|TRBV7-8|TRBJ2-2|18|TRBD2
TGTGCCAGCAGCCCACTTTCGTGGCGGGAGACTTACACCGGGGAGCTGTTTTTT
CASSPLSWRETYTGELFF
>NA|TRBV10-2|TRBJ2-7|14|TRBD2
TGCGCCAGCAAAACTAGCGGGATGCTTTACGAGCAGTACTTC
CASKTSGMLYEQYF
>NA|TRBV2|TRBJ1-1|13|NA
TGTGCCAGCAGTGTGACGGGTAACACTGAAGCTTTCTTT
CASSVTGNTEAFF
>few|TRBV6-1|TRBJ1-1|16|NA
TGTGCCAGCAGTGAATCTCCAGGGGCAGCGGGCACTGAAGCTTTCTTT
CASSESPGAAGTEAFF
>NA|TRBV9|TRBJ2-7|14|NA
TGTGCCAGCAGCGTAGGTGGCGGGGCCTACGAGCAGTACTTC
CASSVGGGAYEQYF
>NA|TRBV5-4|TRBJ2-7|16|NA
TGTGCCAGCAGCTTGGGTCCGGGACGGGGTGAGTACGAGCAGTACTTC
CASSLGPGRGEYEQYF
>NA|TRBV6-5|TRBJ1-1|13|NA
TGTGCCAGCAGTACGGCACCAACCACTGAAGCTTTCTTT
CASSTAPTTEAFF
>medium-sized|TRBV7-9|TRBJ2-7|16|NA
TGTGCCAGCAGCTTAGGTAGCGGCCGAATATTTTACGAGCAGTACTTC
CASSLGSGRIFYEQYF
>NA|TRBV7-8|TRBJ2-7|13|NA
TGTGCCAGCAGCTTGTATTACGTGAGCGAGCAGTACTTC
CASSLYYVSEQYF
>NA|TRBV7-2|TRBJ2-3|15|NA
TGTGCCAGCAGCCCCTCCCCGACAGAGGCAGATACGCAGTATTTT
CASSPSPTEADTQYF
>NA|TRBV28|TRBJ2-7|15|TRBD2
TGTGCCAGCAGGGGTTGGGTAGCGGGACGGTACGAGCAGTACTTC
CASRGWVAGRYEQYF
>NA|TRBV2|TRBJ2-7|12|NA
TGTGCCAGCAGTGAATTTCGGTACGAGCAGTACTTC
CASSEFRYEQYF
>NA|TRBV27|TRBJ2-7|13|NA
TGTGCCAGCAGTTTGCGTCCAGGGGCCGAGCAGTACTTC
CASSLRPGAEQYF
>NA|TRBV4-2|TRBJ2-7|15|NA
TGTGCCAGCAGCGGCCAGACGGACTCCTCCTACGAGCAGTACTTC
CASSGQTDSSYEQYF
>few|TRBV28|TRBJ1-2|13|TRBD1
TGTGCCAGCAGTTTACGGACAGGGTATGGCTACACCTTC
CASSLRTGYGYTF
>many|TRBV6-4|TRBJ2-3|14|TRBD2
TGTGCCAGCAGTCCGGGACTAGAGGCAGATACGCAGTATTTT
CASSPGLEADTQYF
>NA|TRBV7-9|TRBJ2-7|14|TRBD2
TGTGCCAGCAGCTTGTACCTAGCGGGAGGCGAGCAGTACTTC
CASSLYLAGGEQYF
>few|TRBV9|TRBJ2-1|16|NA
TGTGCCAGCAGCGGCTTGGGTGGGATTGACTACAATGAGCAGTTCTTC
CASSGLGGIDYNEQFF
>NA|TRBV7-2|TRBJ2-3|13|NA
TGTGCCAGCAGCTTTCCGGACACAGATACGCAGTATTTT
CASSFPDTDTQYF
>once|TRBV4-1|TRBJ1-3|16|NA
TGCGCCAGCAGCCAAGGCCCCCCGCGCTCTGGAAACACCATATATTTT
CASSQGPPRSGNTIYF
>NA|TRBV18|TRBJ1-1|14|NA
TGTGCCAGCTCACCAGCGGCAAGGAACACTGAAGCTTTCTTT
CASSPAARNTEAFF
>NA|TRBV10-1|TRBJ2-3|15|NA
TGCGCCAGCAGTGAGTTTCAGGGGATGCGCGATACGCAGTATTTT
CASSEFQGMRDTQYF
>many|TRBV6-1|TRBJ1-3|15|TRBD1
TGTGCCAGCAGTGAAGCGCAGGGGGCCATCGACACCATATATTTT
CASSEAQGAIDTIYF
>many|TRBV30|TRBJ2-2|15|TRBD1
TGTGCCTGGAGTTTAGGACAGGGCATCGCCGGGGAGCTGTTTTTT
CAWSLGQGIAGELFF
>many|TRBV25-1|TRBJ2-5|15|NA
TGTGCCAGCAGTGGGTCGGATCGGATAGGGGAGACCCAGTACTTC
CASSGSDRIGETQYF
>NA|TRBV2|TRBJ2-6|15|NA
TGTGCCAGCACGACATTAATTTCAGGGGCCAACGTCCTGACTTTC
CASTTLISGANVLTF
>once|TRBV5-4|TRBJ2-7|18|NA
TGTGCCAGCAGCTTGGCCCCGGCCCGCGTAACGTCATCCTACGAGCAGTACTTC
CASSLAPARVTSSYEQYF
>NA|TRBV25-1|TRBJ1-1|14|TRBD1
TGTGCCAGCAGTAGGACAGGATCGAACACTGAAGCTTTCTTT
CASSRTGSNTEAFF